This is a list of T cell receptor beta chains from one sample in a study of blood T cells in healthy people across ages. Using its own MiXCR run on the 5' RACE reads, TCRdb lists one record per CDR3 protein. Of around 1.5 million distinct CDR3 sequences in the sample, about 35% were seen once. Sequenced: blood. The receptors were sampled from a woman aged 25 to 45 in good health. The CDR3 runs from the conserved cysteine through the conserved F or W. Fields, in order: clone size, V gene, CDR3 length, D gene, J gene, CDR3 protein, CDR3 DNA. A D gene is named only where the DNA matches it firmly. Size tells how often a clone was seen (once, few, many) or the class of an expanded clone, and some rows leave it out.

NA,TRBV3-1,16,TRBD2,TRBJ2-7,CASSRVSGMVAYEQYF,TGTGCCAGCAGCCGAGTAAGCGGGATGGTAGCCTACGAGCAGTACTTC
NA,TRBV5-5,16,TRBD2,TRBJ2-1,CASSPWSAGVYNEQFF,TGTGCCAGCAGCCCTTGGTCCGCGGGGGTCTACAATGAGCAGTTCTTC
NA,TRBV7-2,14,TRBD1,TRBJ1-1,CASSLTGGWSEAFF,TGTGCCAGCAGCTTAACAGGGGGCTGGTCTGAAGCTTTCTTT
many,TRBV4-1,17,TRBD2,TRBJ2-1,CASSPGGGLGHPNEQFF,TGCGCCAGCAGCCCCGGGGGTGGACTAGGTCACCCCAATGAGCAGTTCTTC
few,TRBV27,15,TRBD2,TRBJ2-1,CASSRTGLALNEQFF,TGTGCCAGCAGCAGAACGGGACTAGCGTTGAATGAGCAGTTCTTC
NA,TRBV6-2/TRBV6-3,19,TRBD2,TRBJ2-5,CASRVIPVGLAGYEETQYF,TGTGCCAGCAGAGTTATACCCGTGGGACTAGCGGGATATGAAGAGACCCAGTACTTC
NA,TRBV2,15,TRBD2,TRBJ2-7,CASSVGLAGGSEQYF,TGTGCCAGCAGCGTAGGACTAGCGGGAGGTAGCGAGCAGTACTTC
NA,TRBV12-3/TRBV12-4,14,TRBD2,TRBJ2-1,CASSSGGGAIEQFF,TGTGCCAGCAGTTCCGGCGGGGGGGCTATTGAGCAGTTCTTC
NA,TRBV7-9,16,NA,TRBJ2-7,CASSFSLRSGNYEQYF,TGTGCCAGCAGCTTTTCGCTGCGGTCTGGAAACTACGAGCAGTACTTC
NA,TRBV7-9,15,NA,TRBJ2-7,CASSSVAGPTYEQYF,TGTGCCAGCAGCTCCGTTGCGGGACCTACCTACGAGCAGTACTTC
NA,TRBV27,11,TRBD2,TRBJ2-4,CASSSGRPLYF,TGTGCCAGCAGTAGCGGGAGGCCCCTGTACTTC
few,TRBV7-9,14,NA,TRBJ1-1,CASFQSEVNTEAFF,TGTGCCAGCTTCCAGTCGGAGGTGAACACTGAAGCTTTCTTT
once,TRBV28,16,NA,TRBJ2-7,CASSSTYTLGEYEQYF,TGTGCCAGCAGTTCCACCTACACGTTAGGGGAATACGAGCAGTACTTC
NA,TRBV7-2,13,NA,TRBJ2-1,CASSLALIHEQFF,TGTGCCAGCAGCTTAGCTCTGATACATGAGCAGTTCTTC
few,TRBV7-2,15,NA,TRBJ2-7,CASSLLRALSYEQYF,TGTGCCAGCAGCTTACTCCGGGCCCTCTCCTACGAGCAGTACTTC
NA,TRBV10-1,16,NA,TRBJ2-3,CASSERTTTSTDTQYF,TGCGCCAGCAGTGAACGCACAACTACTAGCACAGATACGCAGTATTTT
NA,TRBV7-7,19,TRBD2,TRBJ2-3,CASSLVPGLAGGHTDTQYF,TGTGCCAGCAGCTTAGTCCCGGGGCTAGCGGGAGGGCATACAGATACGCAGTATTTT